The 20 T cell receptor beta chains reported below all come from one sample, sequenced in a study of blood T cells in healthy people across ages. The second PCR ran about 6 to 12 cycles with a sample-barcoded 5' primer and J-beta primers. MiXCR was run by TCRdb on the 5' RACE reads, yielding one entry per CDR3 protein. The sample holds hundreds of thousands of distinct CDR3 sequences, more than 40% seen once. Material: blood. These receptors originate from a woman aged 55-75 years in good health.

This clonotype has just a few counts. V usage is TRBV11-3 and J usage is TRBJ2-1; a weak D match, TRBD2 (5 bases). The CDR3 length is 15 residues. CDR1 is SGHNT and CDR2 is YENEEA in the germline V gene. V lost 0 bases, J lost 5 bases, and 11 bases lay in between. CDR3 DNA: TGTGCCAGCAGCTTAGATGGACTTCATAACAATGAGCAGTTCTTC. It codes for CASSLDGLHNNEQFF.

This clonotype has a count of ten or more. The CDR3 DNA follows: TGCAGTGCTAGGGGGGGACAGGGGCCCGAGCAGTACTTC. It is translated as CSARGGQGPEQYF. This chain uses TRBV20-1 with TRBJ2-7; 10 bases fit TRBD1. The junction had 5 bases not matched to a gene; V was cut back by 3 bases and J by 6 bases. The CDR3 contains 13 residues. The germline CDR1 and CDR2 sequences are DFQATT and SNEGSKA (reference sequence).

This clonotype was observed a handful of times. V is TRBV29-1 and J is TRBJ2-1; TRBD1 aligns across 7 bases. CDR3 length: 13 residues. The germline V gene has CDR1 SQVTM and CDR2 ANQGSEA. The V segment lost 6 bases and the J segment 6 bases; nucleotides outside the gene matches: 8. The CDR3 sequence is CSVKTGLGNEQFF. The CDR3 DNA follows: TGCAGCGTGAAGACAGGGCTGGGCAATGAGCAGTTCTTC.

This clonotype was seen only a few times. Relative to the germline gene, one junction end is altered; a read error may explain this. The CDR3: CASAYGRTAGDSPLHF. CDR3 bases: TGTGCCAGCGCGTACGGACGGACAGCTGGTGATTCGCCCCTCCACTTT. The genes are TRBV18 and TRBJ1-6; tentative D call: TRBD1 (6 bases). The CDR3 spans 16 residues. Germline loops: CDR1 KGHSH, CDR2 LQKENI.

V is TRBV20-1 and J is TRBJ2-7, with 10 bases matching TRBD2. V gave up 1 base and J gave up 3 bases; unmatched junction bases: 15. The length of the CDR3 is 18 residues. Germline V gene sequence: CDR1 DFQATT, CDR2 SNEGSKA (reference sequence). The CDR3 coding sequence is TGCAGTGCTAGAGCCGGACTAGCGGCCTCTGCGTTTGACTACGAGCAGTACTTC. It codes for CSARAGLAASAFDYEQYF.

This clonotype has a single count. V usage is TRBV20-1 and J usage is TRBJ2-1; D may match TRBD1 or TRBD2 (6 bases each). Trimming pared 3 bases from V and 3 bases from J, leaving 15 bases between. The CDR3 totals 15 residues. Germline CDR1 reads DFQATT; CDR2 reads SNEGSKA (reference sequence). The CDR3 nucleotides are TGCAGTGCTAGTTGGGTAGGGGGGAGCTACAATGAGCAGTTCTTC. Translation gives CSASWVGGSYNEQFF.

Note on this clonotype: This may stem from a read error, because a much larger clone lies one nucleotide away. The genes are TRBV4-3 and TRBJ2-5; D possibly matches TRBD1 or TRBD2 (5 bases each). V lost 0 bases and J 11 bases, leaving 22 bases between the germline ends. Germline assignment: CDR1 LGHNA and CDR2 YSLEER. The CDR3 spans 16 residues. This chain's CDR3 is CASSQDRSSRANEQYF. The CDR3 DNA is TGCGCCAGCAGCCAAGACAGGTCTAGCAGGGCGAATGAGCAGTACTTC.

This clonotype was observed a few times. The CDR3 protein is CASSLGFLAGDDEQFF. The CDR3 coding sequence is TGCGCCAGCAGCTTGGGATTTCTAGCGGGAGATGATGAGCAGTTCTTC. The chain recombines TRBV5-1 with TRBJ2-1, with 10 bases aligning to TRBD2. With V trimmed by 0 bases and J by 8 bases, 8 bases remained unmatched. The germline gives CDR1 SGHRS, CDR2 YFSETQ. The CDR3 is 16 residues long.

In this sample, this clonotype turned up many times. The chain joins TRBV21-1 to TRBJ2-7; the table's D call, TRBD1, has no DNA check behind it. TRBV21-1 is recorded as a pseudogene. The CDR3 totals 19 residues. CDR3 loop: CASSPENRDRLTPTYEQYF. The CDR3 nucleotides read TGTGCCAGCAGCCCCGAAAACCGGGACAGATTAACCCCGACCTACGAGCAGTACTTC.

This clonotype has more than one count but fewer than ten. The CDR3 reads CSARGDRMETQYF. The CDR3 nucleotides read TGCAGTGCTAGGGGGGACAGGATGGAGACCCAGTACTTC. The chain uses TRBV20-1 and TRBJ2-7, with 8 bases aligning to TRBD1. The J call may be faulty, since TRBJ2-5 better matches the DNA end. The CDR3 loop spans 13 amino acids. CDR1 and CDR2 from the germline V gene are DFQATT and SNEGSKA (reference sequence).

The chain has TRBV29-1 and TRBJ1-1, with D possibly being TRBD1 (6 bases). V dropped 7 bases and J dropped 5 bases, with 17 bases sitting between them. CDR3 size: 13 residues. Germline CDR1 SQVTM, CDR2 ANQGSEA. CDR3 bases: TGCAGCGCTGCCGAGGGGGGAGGTACTGAAGCTTTCTTT. As protein: CSAAEGGGTEAFF.

This CDR3 reads CASSLWREGSKNIQYF. CDR3 nucleotides: TGTGCCAGCAGTTTATGGCGGGAGGGGTCCAAAAACATTCAGTACTTC. This sequence joins TRBV28 and TRBJ2-4; 9 bases are shared with TRBD2. J gave up 2 bases and V 0 bases, and 2 bases lay outside the gene matches. From germline, CDR1 is MDHEN and CDR2 SYDVKM. This CDR3 region has 16 residues.

The chain uses TRBV9 and TRBJ2-1; 9 bases agree with TRBD1. The tail of the sequence fits TRBJ2-7 better, so the J call may be wrong. This CDR3 is built from 16 residues. Germline CDR1 and CDR2: SGDLS and YYNGEE. CDR3 protein: CASSPPGTGSYNEQYF. CDR3 nucleotide sequence: TGTGCCAGCAGCCCACCCGGGACAGGGTCCTACAATGAGCAGTACTTC.

The rearrangement joins TRBV6-2 or TRBV6-3 to TRBJ2-7; maybe TRBD1 (6 bases). Germline values: CDR1 MNHEY, CDR2 SVGEGT. V was clipped by 9 bases and J by 1 base, with 13 bases between them. This CDR3 has 13 residues. The CDR3 DNA reads as TGTGCCAGTGGGGGCGACTCGTCCTACGAGCAGTACTTC. As protein: CASGGDSSYEQYF.

Only a few counts were recorded for this clonotype. The chain employs TRBV25-1 and TRBJ2-5; 7 bases fit TRBD2. There are 14 residues in the CDR3. Losses at the gene ends were 7 bases for V and 2 bases for J; bases not matched to a gene: 7. Germline CDR1 is MGHDK and CDR2 is SYGVNS. CDR3 sequence (DNA): TGTGCCAGCACCAAAACGGGGGGACAAGAGACCCAGTACTTC. The encoded protein is CASTKTGGQETQYF. The full variable domain, rest sourced from reference TRBV25-1 and TRBJ2-5, is EADIYQTPRYLVIGTGKKITLECSQTMGHDKMYWYQQDPGMELHLIHYSYGVNSTEKGDLSSESTVSRIRTEHFPLTLESARPSHTSQYLCASTKTGGQETQYFGPGTRLLVL.

This clonotype was seen a single time. CDR3 in DNA: TGTGCCAGCAGCTCTGACGGCATCTCCTACAATGAGCAGTTCTTC. This codes for CASSSDGISYNEQFF. The chain is built from TRBV7-9 and TRBJ2-1; D unclear. Trimming cost V 4 bases and J 0 bases, with 10 bases left between them. The CDR3 consists of 15 residues. The germline V gene has CDR1 SEHNR and CDR2 FQNEAQ (reference sequence).

The rearrangement joins TRBV7-9 to TRBJ1-1, with 7 bases fitting TRBD1. The CDR3 covers 13 residues. From germline, CDR1 is SEHNR and CDR2 FQNEAQ (reference sequence). The ends lost 5 bases at V and 0 bases at J; junction bases unmatched: 0. This CDR3 is CASSGQVNTEAFF. The CDR3 DNA sequence: TGTGCCAGCAGCGGACAGGTGAACACTGAAGCTTTCTTT.

At least ten counts were recorded for this clonotype. The rearrangement uses TRBV29-1 and TRBJ1-2; no firm D call. This CDR3 is 13 amino acids long. Germline loops: CDR1 SQVTM, CDR2 ANQGSEA. V was shortened by 6 bases and J by 7 bases, with 18 bases between the two germline ends. CDR3 DNA sequence: TGCAGCGTGTCCGGGATAGGGAAGAGTGGCTACACCTTC. Its translation is CSVSGIGKSGYTF.

This clonotype appeared a single time. The rearrangement links TRBV6-2 or TRBV6-3 to TRBJ2-1, with TRBD2 matching 10 bases. This CDR3 has 12 residues. Germline V gene sequence: CDR1 MNHEY, CDR2 SVGEGT. With V trimmed by 5 bases and J by 15 bases, 7 bases remained unmatched. The chain's CDR3 is CASSTLAGVLFF. DNA for the CDR3: TGTGCCAGCAGTACCCTAGCGGGAGTGTTGTTCTTC.

For this clonotype: A junction boundary mismatches the germline segment, possibly from a read error. The chain couples TRBV27 to TRBJ1-1; 7 nucleotides match TRBD1. The V gene's germline CDR1 is MNHEY and CDR2 SMNVEV (reference sequence). CDR3 length: 15 amino acids. The CDR3 DNA is TGTGCCAGCAACTCCAACAGGGGTTGGGACACGGAAGCTTTCTTT. It specifies CASNSNRGWDTEAFF.